This TCR beta chain came from a study of cytomegalovirus exposure and HLA in healthy donors. This PCR relied on a set of 60 Vbeta primers and 13 Jbeta primers. Profiling relied on immunoSEQ multiplex PCR, and the TCRdb table lists in-frame clones only, not all of them. This repertoire shows more than 200,000 clones, 75% to 85% found once; its top ten account for 1.4%. The clonotype comes from a girl aged 10 to 17 in good health and CMV-seronegative. Input material: PBMCs.

The CDR3 loop is CAIAATGNTEAFF. CDR3 sequence (DNA): TGTGCCATTGCGGCGACAGGGAACACTGAAGCTTTCTTT. The rearrangement links TRBV6-1 to TRBJ1-1; weak D call: TRBD1 (6 bases). This CDR3 spans 13 amino acids. Trimming removed 10 bases from V and 1 base from J, with 13 bases in between. Germline assignment: CDR1 MNHNS and CDR2 SASEGT.